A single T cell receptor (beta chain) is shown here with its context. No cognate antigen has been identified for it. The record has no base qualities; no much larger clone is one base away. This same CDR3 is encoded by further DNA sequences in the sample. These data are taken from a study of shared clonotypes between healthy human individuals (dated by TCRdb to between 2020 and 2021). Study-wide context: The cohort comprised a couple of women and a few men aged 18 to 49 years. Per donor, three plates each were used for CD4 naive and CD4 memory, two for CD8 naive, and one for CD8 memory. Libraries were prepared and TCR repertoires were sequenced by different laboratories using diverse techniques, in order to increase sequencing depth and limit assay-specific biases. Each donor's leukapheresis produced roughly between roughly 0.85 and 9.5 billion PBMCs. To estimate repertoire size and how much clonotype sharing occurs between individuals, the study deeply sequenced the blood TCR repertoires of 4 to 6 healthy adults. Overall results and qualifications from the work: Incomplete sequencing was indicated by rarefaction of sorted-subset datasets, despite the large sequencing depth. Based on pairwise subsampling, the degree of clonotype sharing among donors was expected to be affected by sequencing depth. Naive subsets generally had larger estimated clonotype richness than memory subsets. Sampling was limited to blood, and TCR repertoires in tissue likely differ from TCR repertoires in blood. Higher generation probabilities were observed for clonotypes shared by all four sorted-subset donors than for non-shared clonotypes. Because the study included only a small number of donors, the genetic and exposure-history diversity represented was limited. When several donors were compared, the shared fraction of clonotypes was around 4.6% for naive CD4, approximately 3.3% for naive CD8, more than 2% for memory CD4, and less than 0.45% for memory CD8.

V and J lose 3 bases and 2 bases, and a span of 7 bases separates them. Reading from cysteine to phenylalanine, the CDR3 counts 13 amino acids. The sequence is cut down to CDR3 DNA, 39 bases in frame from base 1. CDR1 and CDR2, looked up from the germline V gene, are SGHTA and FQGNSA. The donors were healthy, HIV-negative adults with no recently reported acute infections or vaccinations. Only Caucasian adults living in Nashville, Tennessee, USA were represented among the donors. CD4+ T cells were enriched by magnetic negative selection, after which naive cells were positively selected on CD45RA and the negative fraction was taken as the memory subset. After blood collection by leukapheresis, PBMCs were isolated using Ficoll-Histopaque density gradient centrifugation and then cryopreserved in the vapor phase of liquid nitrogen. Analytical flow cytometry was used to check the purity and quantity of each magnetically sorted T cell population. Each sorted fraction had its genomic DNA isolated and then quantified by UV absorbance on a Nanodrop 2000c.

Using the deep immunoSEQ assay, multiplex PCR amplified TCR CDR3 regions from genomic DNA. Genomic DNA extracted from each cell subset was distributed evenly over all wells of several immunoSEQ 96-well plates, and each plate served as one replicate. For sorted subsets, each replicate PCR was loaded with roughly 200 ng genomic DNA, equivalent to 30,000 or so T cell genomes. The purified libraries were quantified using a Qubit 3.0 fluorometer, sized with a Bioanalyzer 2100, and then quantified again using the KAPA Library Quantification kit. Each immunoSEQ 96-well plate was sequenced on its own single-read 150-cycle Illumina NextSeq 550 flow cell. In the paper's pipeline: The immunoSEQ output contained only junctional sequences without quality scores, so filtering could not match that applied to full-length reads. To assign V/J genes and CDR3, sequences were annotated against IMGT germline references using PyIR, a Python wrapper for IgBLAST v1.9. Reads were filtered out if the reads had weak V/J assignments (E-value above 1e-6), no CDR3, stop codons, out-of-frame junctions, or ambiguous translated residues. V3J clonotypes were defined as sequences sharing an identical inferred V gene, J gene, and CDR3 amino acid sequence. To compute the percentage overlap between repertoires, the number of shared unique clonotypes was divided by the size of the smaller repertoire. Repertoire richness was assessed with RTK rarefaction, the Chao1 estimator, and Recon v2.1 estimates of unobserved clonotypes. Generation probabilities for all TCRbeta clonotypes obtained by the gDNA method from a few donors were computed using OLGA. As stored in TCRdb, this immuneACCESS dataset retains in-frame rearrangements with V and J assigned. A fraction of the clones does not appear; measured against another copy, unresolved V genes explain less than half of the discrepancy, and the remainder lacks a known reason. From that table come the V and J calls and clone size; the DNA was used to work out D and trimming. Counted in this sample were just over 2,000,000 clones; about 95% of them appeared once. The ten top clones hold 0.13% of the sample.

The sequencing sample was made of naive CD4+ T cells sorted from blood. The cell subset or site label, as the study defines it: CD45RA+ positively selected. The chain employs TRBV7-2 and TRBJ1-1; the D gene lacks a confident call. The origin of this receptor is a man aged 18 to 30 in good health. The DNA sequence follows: TGTGCCAGCAGCTTTAGCAGCAACACTGAAGCTTTCTTT. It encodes CASSFSSNTEAFF.